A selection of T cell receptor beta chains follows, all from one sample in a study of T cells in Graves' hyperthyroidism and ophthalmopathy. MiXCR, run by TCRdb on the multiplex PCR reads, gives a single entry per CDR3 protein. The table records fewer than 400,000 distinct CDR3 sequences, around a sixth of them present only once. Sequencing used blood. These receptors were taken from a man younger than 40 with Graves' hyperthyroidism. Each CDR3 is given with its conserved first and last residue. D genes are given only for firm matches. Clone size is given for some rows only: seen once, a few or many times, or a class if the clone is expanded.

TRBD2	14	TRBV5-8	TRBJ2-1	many	CARTSGFSYNEQFF	TGTGCCCGGACTAGTGGTTTCTCCTACAATGAGCAGTTCTTC
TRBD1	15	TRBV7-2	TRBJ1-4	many	CASSPGAGGVEKLFF	TGTGCCAGCAGCCCCGGAGCAGGGGGAGTTGAAAAACTGTTTTTT
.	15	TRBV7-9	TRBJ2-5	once	CASSLILAVGETQYF	TGTGCCAGCAGCTTAATATTAGCAGTTGGGGAGACCCAGTACTTC
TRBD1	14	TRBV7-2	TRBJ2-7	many	CASSLGTGHYEQYF	TGTGCCAGCAGCTTAGGGACAGGGCACTACGAGCAGTACTTC
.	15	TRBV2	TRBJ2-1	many	CASSDGPQQTKRQFF	TGTGCCAGCAGTGACGGGCCGCAACAGACCAAGAGACAGTTCTTC
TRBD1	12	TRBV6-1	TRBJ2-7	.	CGTGTEAGEQYF	TGTGGAACCGGGACAGAGGCTGGTGAGCAGTACTTC
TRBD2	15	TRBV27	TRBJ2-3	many	CASSLGGRGVDTQYF	TGTGCCAGCAGTTTGGGTGGGAGGGGTGTAGATACGCAGTATTTT
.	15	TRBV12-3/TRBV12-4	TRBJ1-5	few	CASSPRREVNQPQHF	TGTGCCAGCAGTCCCCGCAGGGAGGTGAATCAGCCCCAGCATTTT
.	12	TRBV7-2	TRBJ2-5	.	CASSSLIETQYF	TGTGCCAGCAGCTCCCTTATCGAGACCCAGTACTTC
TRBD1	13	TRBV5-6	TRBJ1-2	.	CASSLGTGWGYTF	TGTGCCAGCAGCTTGGGGACAGGGTGGGGCTACACCTTC
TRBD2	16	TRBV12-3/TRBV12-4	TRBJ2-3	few	CASSHTSGIRTDTQYF	TGTGCCAGCAGCCATACTAGCGGGATCCGCACAGATACGCAGTATTTT
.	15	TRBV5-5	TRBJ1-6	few	CASSGGQGNNSPLHF	TGTGCCAGCAGCGGGGGCCAGGGGAATAATTCACCCCTCCACTTT
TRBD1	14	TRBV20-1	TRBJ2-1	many	CSAPTGTGVNEQFF	TGCAGTGCACCAACCGGGACAGGTGTCAATGAGCAGTTCTTC
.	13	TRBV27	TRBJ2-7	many	CASSLGANYEQYF	TGTGCCAGCAGTTTAGGGGCTAACTACGAGCAGTACTTC
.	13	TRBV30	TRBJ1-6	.	CAWTPVYNSPLHF	TGTGCCTGGACGCCCGTCTATAATTCACCCCTCCACTTT
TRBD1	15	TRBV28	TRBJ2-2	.	CASSAGTGNTGELFF	TGTGCCAGCAGTGCCGGGACAGGGAACACCGGGGAGCTGTTTTTT
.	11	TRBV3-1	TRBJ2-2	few	CASSLLEELFF	TGTGCCAGCAGCCTGCTGGAGGAGCTGTTTTTT
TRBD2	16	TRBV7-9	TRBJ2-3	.	CASSPTSGRGRDTQYF	TGTGCCAGCAGCCCGACTAGCGGGAGAGGGCGAGATACGCAGTATTTT
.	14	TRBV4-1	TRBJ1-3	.	CASSQEASGNTIYF	TGCGCCAGCAGCCAAGAGGCCTCTGGAAACACCATATATTTT
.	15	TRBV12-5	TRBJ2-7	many	CASGLVLGRSYEQYF	TGTGCTAGTGGTTTGGTACTTGGGAGGTCCTACGAGCAGTACTTC
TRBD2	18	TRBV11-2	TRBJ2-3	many	CASSLGLAGPPSTDTQYF	TGTGCCAGCAGCCTGGGGCTAGCGGGGCCTCCTAGCACAGATACGCAGTATTTT
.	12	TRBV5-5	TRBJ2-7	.	CASSDSAGEQYF	TGTGCCAGCAGCGATTCTGCGGGGGAGCAGTACTTC
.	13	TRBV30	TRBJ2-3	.	CAWSRPGTDTQYF	TGTGCCTGGAGTAGGCCAGGGACAGATACGCAGTATTTT
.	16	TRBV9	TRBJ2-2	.	CASSSQTLRAPGELFF	TGTGCCAGCAGCTCACAAACCCTGCGGGCACCCGGGGAGCTGTTTTTT
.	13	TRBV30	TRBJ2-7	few	CAWSVAAGYEQYF	TGTGCCTGGAGTGTAGCCGCCGGTTACGAGCAGTACTTC
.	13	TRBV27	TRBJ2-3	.	CASSFLRGDTQYF	TGTGCCAGCAGTTTTTTGAGGGGTGATACGCAGTATTTT
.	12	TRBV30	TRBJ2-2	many	CAWSPRSRELFF	TGTGCCTGGAGTCCGAGGTCCAGGGAGCTGTTTTTT
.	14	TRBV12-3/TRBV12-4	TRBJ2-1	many	CASRSTGSRNEQFF	TGTGCCAGCAGATCCACCGGGAGTCGGAATGAGCAGTTCTTC
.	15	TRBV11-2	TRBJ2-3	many	CASSFPKSLTDTQYF	TGTGCCAGCAGCTTCCCCAAGTCACTCACAGATACGCAGTATTTT
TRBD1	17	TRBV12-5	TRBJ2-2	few	CASGLAYRGANTGELFF	TGTGCTAGTGGTTTGGCCTACAGGGGGGCGAACACCGGGGAGCTGTTTTTT
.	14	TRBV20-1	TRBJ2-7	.	CSARPGLSSYEQCF	TGCAGTGCTAGACCGGGACTGAGCTCCTACGAGCAGTGCTTC
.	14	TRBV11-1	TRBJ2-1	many	CASSLDGRLDEQFF	TGTGCCAGCAGCTTAGATGGGAGACTGGATGAGCAGTTCTTC
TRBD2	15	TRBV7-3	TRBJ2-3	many	CASSFTSGSTDTQYF	TGTGCCAGCAGCTTCACTAGCGGGAGCACAGATACGCAGTATTTT
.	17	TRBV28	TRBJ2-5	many	CASSLYSSGDGQETQYF	TGTGCCAGCAGTTTATATTCCTCTGGGGATGGGCAAGAGACCCAGTACTTC
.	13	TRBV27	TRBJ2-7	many	CASSLIRDYEQYF	TGTGCCAGCAGTTTGATACGGGACTACGAGCAGTACTTC
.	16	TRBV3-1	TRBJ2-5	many	CASSPGLSEYQETQYF	TGTGCCAGCAGCCCCGGCCTCAGCGAGTACCAAGAGACCCAGTACTTC
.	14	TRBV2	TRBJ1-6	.	CASSELEPNSPLHF	TGTGCCAGCAGTGAACTGGAACCTAATTCACCCCTCCACTTT
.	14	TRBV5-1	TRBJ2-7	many	CASSTGTGLEEQYF	TGCGCCAGCAGTACGGGGACGGGGCTAGAAGAGCAGTACTTC
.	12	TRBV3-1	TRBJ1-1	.	CASSQGRGKAFF	TGTGCCAGCAGCCAAGGTCGGGGGAAAGCTTTCTTT